This T cell receptor (beta chain) was documented in a study of molecular identifiers for immune sequencing clone quantification. The germline CDR1 and CDR2 sequences are LNHDA and SQIVND (reference sequence). This CDR3 spans 15 amino acids. Making the bulk TCR libraries relied on previously described methods and listed TCR primers. TCRdb reprocessed the PCR reads with MiXCR, giving one entry per CDR3 protein. This sample has about 630,000 distinct CDR3 sequences; 25% occur once, and the top ten carry 0.7% to 0.95%. Naive CD8 T cells, phenotype CD8+CD4-CCR7+CD45RA+, were sorted. In the case of this clonotype: One end of the junction does not line up with germline, which may come from a read error.

The source material was naive CD8+ T cells from blood, with Jurkat cell RNA spiked in. The subset was: FACS-sorted CD8+CD4-CCR7+CD45RA+ naive T cells. The chain carries TRBV19 and TRBJ1-1, with 9 bases fitting TRBD1. This receptor was taken from a human donor in good health. Some libraries in this study had Jurkat cell RNA spiked in. CDR3 nucleotide sequence: TGTGCCAATAGTATAGGGACAGGGCGAGGCACTGAAGCTTTCTTT. It translates to CANSIGTGRGTEAFF.